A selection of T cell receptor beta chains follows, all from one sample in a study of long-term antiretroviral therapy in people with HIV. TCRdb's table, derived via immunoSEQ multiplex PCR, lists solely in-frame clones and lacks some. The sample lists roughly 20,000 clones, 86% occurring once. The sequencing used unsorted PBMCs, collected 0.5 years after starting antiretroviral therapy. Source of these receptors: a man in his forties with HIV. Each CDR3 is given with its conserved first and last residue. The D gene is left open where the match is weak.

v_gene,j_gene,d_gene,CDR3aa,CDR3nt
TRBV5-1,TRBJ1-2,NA,CASSLVVATGGYTF,TGCGCCAGCAGCTTGGTGGTGGCAACGGGTGGCTACACCTTC
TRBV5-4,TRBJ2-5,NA,CASSLGQETQYF,TGTGCCAGCAGCTTGGGGCAAGAGACCCAGTACTTC
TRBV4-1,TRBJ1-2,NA,CASSPSAGPFYGYTF,TGCGCCAGCAGCCCCTCGGCAGGGCCCTTCTATGGCTACACCTTC
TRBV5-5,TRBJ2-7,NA,CASSYSRVAYEQYF,TGTGCCAGCAGTTATAGCAGGGTAGCCTACGAGCAGTACTTC
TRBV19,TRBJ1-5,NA,CASQELSNQPQHF,TGTGCCAGTCAGGAGCTTAGCAATCAGCCCCAGCATTTT
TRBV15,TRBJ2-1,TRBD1,CATSRGGTGSVNEQFF,TGTGCCACCAGCAGAGGTGGGACAGGGTCCGTCAATGAGCAGTTCTTC
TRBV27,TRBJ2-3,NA,CASTLGGLDTQYF,TGTGCCAGCACCCTAGGTGGGTTAGATACGCAGTATTTT
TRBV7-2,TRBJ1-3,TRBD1,CASSLSKTGDSGNTIYF,TGTGCCAGCAGCCTATCCAAAACAGGGGACTCTGGAAACACCATATATTTT
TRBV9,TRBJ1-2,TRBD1,CASSVARTGEINYGYTF,TGTGCCAGCAGCGTAGCTAGGACAGGGGAGATTAACTATGGCTACACCTTC
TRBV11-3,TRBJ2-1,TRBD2,CASSFASGSYYNEQFF,TGTGCCAGCAGCTTCGCTAGCGGGAGCTACTACAATGAGCAGTTCTTC
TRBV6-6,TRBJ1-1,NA,CASSYVAEAFF,TGTGCCAGCAGTTACGTGGCAGAAGCTTTCTTT
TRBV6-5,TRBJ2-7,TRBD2,CASSYSDPSGVSEQYF,TGTGCCAGCAGTTACTCAGACCCTAGCGGGGTAAGCGAGCAGTACTTC
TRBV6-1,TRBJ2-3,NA,CASSENGADTQYF,TGTGCCAGCAGTGAAAATGGGGCAGATACGCAGTATTTT
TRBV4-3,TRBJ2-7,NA,CASSQDHKGSDRHYEQYF,TGCGCCAGCAGCCAAGATCATAAGGGGTCGGACAGACATTACGAGCAGTACTTC
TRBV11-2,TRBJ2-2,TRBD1,CASSRQGATGELFF,TGTGCCAGCAGTCGGCAGGGGGCGACCGGGGAGCTGTTTTTT
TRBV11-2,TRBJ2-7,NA,CASSLDLDSPKYF,TGTGCCAGCAGCTTAGATCTAGACAGCCCTAAGTACTTC